This T cell receptor (beta chain) was sequenced during a study of T cells after yellow fever vaccination. Turning to the study itself: Any fraction with a low cell number was prepared using SMART-Seq v4 Ultra Low Input. The study's findings and limits: Among all clonotypes, a small share was observed in both CD4 and CD8 compartments. Primary-vaccination clones mostly resurfaced post-booster (about 95% CD4, approximately 87% CD8).

The CDR3 loop spans 15 amino acids. The germline gives CDR1 SEHNR, CDR2 FQNEAQ (reference sequence). Unmatched junction bases numbered 7, after V lost 5 bases and J lost 2 bases. About this clonotype: Its antigen is not known.

The 5'RACE template-switching step produced TCR cDNA and added a universal primer site and UMIs. TCRdb reanalysed the 5' RACE reads using MiXCR and keeps one entry per CDR3 protein. The sample records roughly 170,000 distinct CDR3 sequences, 5.5% to 7.5% being singletons. The source was CD4+ T cells sorted from PBMCs, collected on the day of the first yellow fever vaccination. This TCR was sampled from a man younger than 35 who received the YFV17D yellow fever vaccine. The genes are TRBV7-9 and TRBJ2-3; 7 bases agree with TRBD1. This CDR3 is CASSGGQTYTDTQYF. DNA for the CDR3: TGTGCCAGCAGCGGGGGACAGACCTACACAGATACGCAGTATTTT.